This T cell receptor (beta chain) was recovered during a study of human T cells and chemical hapten exposure. On the study more broadly: Sensitizing treatment utilized 2% DPC over a 2 cm by 2 cm portion of upper inner arm skin. General study results and limits: Patch test score rose with PT1 expanded TCR count, significant at thresholds 8, 16 and 32, not 4. Donors in the study had alopecia, meaning their immune response may differ from healthy people's.

TCRdb reprocessed the RACE reads via MiXCR and lists one record per CDR3 protein. The sample holds roughly 380,000 distinct CDR3 sequences, about 6% seen once. This clonotype was found many times. Its antigen remains unidentified. CDR1 SNHLY and CDR2 FYNNEI come from the germline V gene. The CDR3 extends over 14 amino acids. Losses at the gene ends were 6 bases for V and 3 bases for J; bases not matched to a gene: 4. As to time point: patch test 2, 6 weeks after DPC sensitization. Treatment reported: therapeutic diphenylcyclopropenone sensitization with weekly scalp DPC. This chain links TRBV2 with TRBJ1-5; 8 bases agree with TRBD1. The receptor was isolated from a woman aged 18-29 years with alopecia areata. Some clones in this sample may be carry-over from other donors' samples. Material: whole blood, obtained in connection with sensitization to the hapten diphenylcyclopropenone (DPC). Here the CDR3 DNA reads TGTGCCAGCAGATCACAGGGGGACAATCAGCCCCAGCATTTT. Encoded protein: CASRSQGDNQPQHF.